This paragraph covers one T cell receptor beta chain sequence. Its matching antigen is unknown. A multiplex PCR was run with 60 Vbeta primers and 13 Jbeta primers. Data came from immunoSEQ multiplex PCR; TCRdb stores just in-frame clones and leaves some out. The sample lists roughly 100,000 clones, around 81% seen once, with around 5.2% in the top ten. Healthy donors of bone marrow made up the group. The entry originates in a study of cytomegalovirus exposure and HLA in healthy donors. This CDR3 has 16 amino acids. Germline CDR1 is MNHGY and CDR2 is SVAAGI. J was trimmed by 5 bases and V by 6 bases; bases with no gene match: 13. General study results and limits: A classifier reportedly called cytomegalovirus status with high sensitivity and specificity. A later analysis associated roughly 15,000 TCR beta sequences with HLA alleles at a 0.05 false discovery rate. Sequencing depth across donors, presence/absence analyses assumed, was roughly uniform.

This sequence joins TRBV6-9 and TRBJ1-1; TRBD1 aligns across 9 bases. The clonotype comes from a man aged 35 to 55 in good health and CMV-seropositive. Sequenced: PBMCs. This CDR3 reads CASSPQTGGGKTEAFF. In DNA, the CDR3 is TGTGCCAGCAGCCCTCAAACAGGGGGCGGGAAAACTGAAGCTTTCTTT.